This T cell receptor (beta chain) was identified during a study of shared clonotypes between healthy human individuals. Points on this clone: Its antigen is unidentified.

Clones were read by immunoSEQ multiplex PCR, and TCRdb kept only the in-frame ones, dropping some. The repertoire includes about a million clones, about 75% of them detected once, and roughly 1.4% sits in the top ten. Findings and limits, study-wide: Investigators collected only blood, and repertoires in tissues likely differ.

V lost 2 bases to trimming and J lost 3 bases, with 10 bases between them. Germline V gene data show CDR1 as SNHLY and CDR2 as FYNNEI. The CDR3 runs to 14 residues. Sequencing input: memory CD4+ T cells sorted from blood. As to subset: CD45RA-negative fraction. This chain uses TRBV2 with TRBJ1-2; D is undetermined. The TCR was taken from a man aged 18 to 29 in good health. The CDR3 sequence is CASSEQGRHYGYTF. In nucleotides, the CDR3 is TGTGCCAGCAGTGAACAAGGCCGTCACTATGGCTACACCTTC.